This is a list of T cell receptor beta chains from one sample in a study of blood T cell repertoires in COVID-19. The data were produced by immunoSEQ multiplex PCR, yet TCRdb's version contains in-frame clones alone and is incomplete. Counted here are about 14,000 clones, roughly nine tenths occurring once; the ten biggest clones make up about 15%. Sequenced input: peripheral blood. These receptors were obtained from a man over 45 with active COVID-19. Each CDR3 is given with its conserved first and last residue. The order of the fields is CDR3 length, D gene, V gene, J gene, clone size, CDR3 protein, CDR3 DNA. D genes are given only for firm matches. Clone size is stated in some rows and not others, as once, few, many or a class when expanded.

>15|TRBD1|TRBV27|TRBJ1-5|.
CASRGGQGAMEPQHF
TGTGCCAGCAGAGGGGGACAGGGGGCTATGGAGCCCCAGCATTTT
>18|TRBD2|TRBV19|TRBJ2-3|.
CASSNPGLGRERRNTQYF
TGTGCCAGTAGTAACCCGGGACTAGGGCGAGAAAGACGGAATACGCAGTATTTT
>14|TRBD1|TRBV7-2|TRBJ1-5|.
CASSLVAGGQPQHF
TGTGCCAGCAGCTTAGTCGCAGGGGGCCAGCCCCAGCATTTT
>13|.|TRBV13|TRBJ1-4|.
CASSTVQGGKLFF
TGTGCCAGCAGCACCGTGCAGGGCGGAAAACTGTTTTTT
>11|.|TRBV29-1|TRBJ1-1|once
CSVARWTEAFF
TGCAGCGTTGCGCGATGGACTGAAGCTTTCTTT
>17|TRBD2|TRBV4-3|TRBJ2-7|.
CASSHLAGLEVGGEQYF
TGCGCCAGCAGCCACCTAGCGGGACTAGAAGTAGGAGGCGAGCAGTACTTC
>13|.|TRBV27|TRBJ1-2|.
CASSFTGNYGYTF
TGTGCCAGCAGCTTCACAGGGAACTATGGCTACACCTTC
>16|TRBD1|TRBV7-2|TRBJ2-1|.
CASSLDTGTATYEQFF
TGTGCCAGCAGCTTAGATACCGGGACAGCCACTTATGAGCAGTTCTTC
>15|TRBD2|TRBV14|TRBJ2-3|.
CASSQDSSGRDTQYF
TGTGCCAGCAGCCAAGATTCTAGCGGGAGAGATACGCAGTATTTT
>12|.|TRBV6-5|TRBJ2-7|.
CATWDTSYEQYF
TGTGCCACCTGGGACACCTCCTACGAGCAGTACTTC
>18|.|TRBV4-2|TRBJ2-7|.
CASSQGWGLAFSGNEQYF
TGTGCCAGCAGCCAGGGCTGGGGGCTAGCCTTTTCGGGAAACGAGCAGTACTTC
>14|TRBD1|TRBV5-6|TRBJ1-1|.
CASSLQGMGTEAFF
TGTGCCAGCAGCTTACAGGGGATGGGCACTGAAGCTTTCTTT
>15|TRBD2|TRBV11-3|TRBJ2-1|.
CASSPGRAGVNEQFF
TGTGCCAGCAGCCCGGGTAGAGCGGGAGTAAATGAGCAGTTCTTC
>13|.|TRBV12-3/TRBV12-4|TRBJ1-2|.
CASSFTGTDGYTF
TGTGCCAGCAGTTTCACCGGGACTGATGGCTACACCTTC
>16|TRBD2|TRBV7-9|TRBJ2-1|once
CASSSWSGSSYNEQFF
TGTGCCAGCAGCTCCTGGAGCGGGAGCTCCTACAATGAGCAGTTCTTC
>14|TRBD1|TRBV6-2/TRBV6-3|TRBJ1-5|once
CASSYLQGLQPQHF
TGTGCCAGCAGTTACTTACAGGGGCTTCAGCCCCAGCATTTT
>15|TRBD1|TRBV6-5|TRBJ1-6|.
CASRTDRGGSSPLHF
TGTGCCAGCAGAACCGACAGGGGGGGATCCTCACCCCTCCACTTT
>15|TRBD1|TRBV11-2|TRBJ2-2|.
CASSLGTGVTGELFF
TGTGCCAGCAGCTTAGGGACAGGGGTGACCGGGGAGCTGTTTTTT
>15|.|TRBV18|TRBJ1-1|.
CASSPEGRRNTEAFF
TGTGCCAGCTCACCAGAGGGGAGGAGGAACACTGAAGCTTTCTTT
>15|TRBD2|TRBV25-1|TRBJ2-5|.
CASSKLVAGQETQYF
TGTGCCAGCAGTAAGCTGGTAGCGGGGCAAGAGACCCAGTACTTC
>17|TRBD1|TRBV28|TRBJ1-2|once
CASSPTGAYQANYGYTF
TGTGCCAGCAGTCCGACAGGGGCGTACCAAGCTAACTATGGCTACACCTTC
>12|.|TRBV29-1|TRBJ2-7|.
CSVRVRGYEQYF
TGCAGCGTGCGGGTCCGGGGCTACGAGCAGTACTTC
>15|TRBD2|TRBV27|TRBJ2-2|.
CASRRAGGNTGELFF
TGTGCCAGCAGGCGAGCGGGAGGGAACACCGGGGAGCTGTTTTTT
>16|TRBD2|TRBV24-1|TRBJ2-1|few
CATSDFGLAGTNEQFF
TGTGCCACCAGTGATTTCGGACTAGCGGGAACTAATGAGCAGTTCTTC
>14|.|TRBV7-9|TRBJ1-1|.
CASSLLAVNTEAFF
TGTGCCAGCAGCTTATTAGCGGTGAACACTGAAGCTTTCTTT
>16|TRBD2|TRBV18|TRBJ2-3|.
CASSPALAGGTDTQYF
TGTGCCAGCTCACCAGCCCTAGCGGGAGGTACAGATACGCAGTATTTT
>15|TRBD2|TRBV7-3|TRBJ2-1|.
CASSTGTSGSNEQFF
TGTGCCAGCAGCACCGGGACTAGCGGGAGTAATGAGCAGTTCTTC
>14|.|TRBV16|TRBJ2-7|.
CASSQSAETYEQYF
TGTGCCAGCAGCCAATCGGCGGAAACCTACGAGCAGTACTTC
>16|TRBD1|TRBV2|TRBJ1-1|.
CASREPETGVNTEAFF
TGTGCCAGCAGAGAACCCGAGACAGGGGTGAACACTGAAGCTTTCTTT
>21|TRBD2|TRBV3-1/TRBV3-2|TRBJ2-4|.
CASSHLGTSGIRERAKNIQYF
TGTGCCAGCAGCCACCTTGGGACTAGCGGGATAAGAGAGAGGGCCAAAAACATTCAGTACTTC
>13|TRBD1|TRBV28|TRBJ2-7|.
CASSGDRVDEQYF
TGTGCCAGCAGTGGGGACAGGGTAGACGAGCAGTACTTC
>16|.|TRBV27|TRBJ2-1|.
CASSLIRPSSYNEQFF
TGTGCCAGCAGTTTAATCCGCCCGAGCTCCTACAATGAGCAGTTCTTC
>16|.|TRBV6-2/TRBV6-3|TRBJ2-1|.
CASSSNPQVSDNEQFF
TGTGCCAGCAGTTCCAATCCACAGGTTTCGGACAATGAGCAGTTCTTC
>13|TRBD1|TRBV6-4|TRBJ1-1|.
CASSEQGATEAFF
TGTGCCAGCAGTGAACAGGGGGCGACTGAAGCTTTCTTT
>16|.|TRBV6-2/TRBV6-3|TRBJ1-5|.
CASSASQGSSNQPQHF
TGTGCCAGCAGTGCCTCTCAGGGCAGTAGCAATCAGCCCCAGCATTTT
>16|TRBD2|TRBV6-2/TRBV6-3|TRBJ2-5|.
CASSYSSGRAQETQYF
TGTGCCAGCAGTTATTCTAGCGGGAGGGCCCAGGAGACCCAGTACTTC
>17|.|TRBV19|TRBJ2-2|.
CASSYTRPTATTGELFF
TGTGCCAGTAGCTACACCAGGCCCACCGCAACGACCGGGGAGCTGTTTTTT
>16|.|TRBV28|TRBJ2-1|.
CASRIVGDPGFYEQFF
TGTGCCAGCAGGATTGTCGGGGATCCTGGCTTTTATGAGCAGTTCTTC
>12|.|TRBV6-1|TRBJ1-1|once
CASSEVQGTAFF
TGTGCCAGCAGTGAAGTACAGGGTACGGCTTTCTTT
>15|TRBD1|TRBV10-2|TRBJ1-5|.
CASSADRGSNQPQHF
TGCGCCAGCAGTGCTGACAGGGGGAGCAATCAGCCCCAGCATTTT
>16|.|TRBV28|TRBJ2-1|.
CASSLLGSGSYNEQFF
TGTGCCAGCAGTTTATTAGGGAGCGGCTCCTACAATGAGCAGTTCTTC
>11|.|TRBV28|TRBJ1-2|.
CASRSTLGYTF
TGTGCCAGCAGATCGACACTTGGCTACACCTTC
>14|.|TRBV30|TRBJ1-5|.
CAWSAGAINQPQHF
TGTGCCTGGAGCGCAGGTGCCATCAATCAGCCCCAGCATTTT
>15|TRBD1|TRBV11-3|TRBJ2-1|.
CASSLGGTGGDEQFF
TGTGCCAGCAGCTTAGGTGGGACAGGGGGCGATGAGCAGTTCTTC
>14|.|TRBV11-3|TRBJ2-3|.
CASSAQISSDTQYF
TGTGCCAGCAGCGCCCAGATTTCATCCGATACGCAGTATTTT
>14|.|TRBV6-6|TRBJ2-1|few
CASSYSRVYNEQFF
TGTGCCAGCAGTTACTCGCGGGTTTACAATGAGCAGTTCTTC
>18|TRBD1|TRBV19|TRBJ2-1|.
CASSTRTGGDSRSNEQFF
TGTGCCAGTAGTACCCGAACAGGGGGCGATTCCCGGTCCAATGAGCAGTTCTTC
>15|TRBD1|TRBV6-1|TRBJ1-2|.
CASSEGVGQYYGYTF
TGTGCCAGCAGTGAAGGGGTGGGACAGTACTATGGCTACACCTTC
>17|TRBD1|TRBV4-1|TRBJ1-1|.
CATTLVTGQRGSTEAFF
TGCGCCACCACGCTGGTGACGGGACAGAGGGGTTCCACTGAAGCTTTCTTT
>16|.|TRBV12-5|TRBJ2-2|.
CASGLASGLSTGELFF
TGTGCTAGTGGTTTGGCGTCGGGACTCTCCACCGGGGAGCTGTTTTTT
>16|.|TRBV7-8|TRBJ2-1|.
CASSRLAGDSYNEQFF
TGTGCCAGCAGCCGTTTGGCGGGTGATTCCTACAATGAGCAGTTCTTC
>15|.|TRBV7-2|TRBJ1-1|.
CASSLNRAYGTEAFF
TGTGCCAGCAGCCTCAACAGGGCGTATGGCACTGAAGCTTTCTTT
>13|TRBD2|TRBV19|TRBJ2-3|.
CASRLAGTDTQYF
TGTGCCAGTAGACTAGCGGGCACAGATACGCAGTATTTT
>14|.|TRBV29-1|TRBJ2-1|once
CSGLKRLADNEQFF
TGCAGCGGTCTGAAACGTCTCGCAGACAATGAGCAGTTCTTC
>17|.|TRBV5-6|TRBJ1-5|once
CASSLGRSQNSNQPQHF
TGTGCCAGCAGCCTGGGGCGGAGTCAAAATAGCAATCAGCCCCAGCATTTT